The 12 T cell receptor beta chains presented below share a single source sample, sequenced in a study of Ad26.COV2.S vaccination and SARS-CoV-2 variants. The treatment: some 19 received Ad26.COV2.S at low or high dose, single or two shots; a few received placebo; per-sample allocation not given. Sampling took place 63 days after the first vaccine or placebo injection. Produced via immunoSEQ multiplex PCR; TCRdb's table is partial and in-frame only. The top ten hold 6.4% of the sample, which has more than 300,000 clones, around 89% seen once. Sequenced here: peripheral blood, sampled in a trial of Ad26.COV2.S vaccine versus placebo. These receptors were collected from a person between 18 and 60 years old who received the Ad26.COV2.S COVID-19 vaccine or a placebo.

This clone is a singleton in its sample. The chain employs TRBV7-9 and TRBJ1-1, with D possibly TRBD1 on 5 matching bases. CDR1 SEHNR and CDR2 FQNEAQ come from the germline V gene (reference sequence). This CDR3 has 12 amino acids. Trimming took 3 bases from V and 8 from J, leaving 10 bases between them. CDR3 bases: TGTGCCAGCAGCTTCTCAGGGATGGAAGCTTTCTTT. Residues: CASSFSGMEAFF.

The CDR3 spells CASSGGATNEKLFF. The CDR3 DNA sequence: TGTGCCAGCAGCGGAGGTGCAACTAATGAAAAACTGTTTTTT. The chain joins TRBV9 to TRBJ1-4; no clear D gene. The CDR3 is 14 amino acids. V was pared by 3 bases and J by 0 bases, with 6 bases between. Germline V CDR1 and CDR2: SGDLS, YYNGEE.

The chain combines TRBV3-1 (or the pseudogene TRBV3-2) with TRBJ1-1, with D unresolved. Germline CDR1 and CDR2: LGHDT and YNNKEL (reference sequence). The CDR3 length is 14 residues. The germline V and J ends were trimmed by 1 base and 6 bases, with 12 bases remaining between them. DNA for the CDR3: TGTGCCAGCAGCCAAGTAGACACCTCCTCTGAAGCTTTCTTT. Protein: CASSQVDTSSEAFF.

The chain joins TRBV5-6 to TRBJ2-2, with 7 bases matching TRBD2. The germline gives CDR1 SGHDT, CDR2 YYEEEE. This CDR3 region has 16 residues. With 3 bases clipped from V and 2 bases from J, the junction kept 7 bases outside the gene matches. CDR3 protein: CASSWGSGGNTGELFF. The CDR3 DNA reads TGTGCCAGCAGCTGGGGTTCGGGAGGAAACACCGGGGAGCTGTTTTTT. Together with reference TRBV5-6 and TRBJ2-2, the CDR3 gives the full variable domain: DAGVTQSPTHLIKTRGQQVTLRCSPKSGHDTVSWYQQALGQGPQFIFQYYEEEERQRGNFPDRFSGHQFPNYSSELNVNALLLGDSALYLCASSWGSGGNTGELFFGEGSRLTVL.

The V call is TRBV19, the J call TRBJ1-2; D gene uncertain. This CDR3 has 14 residues. Germline loops: CDR1 LNHDA, CDR2 SQIVND (reference sequence). Between the trimmed V and J ends, which lost 7 bases and 2 bases, there was a span of 14 bases. The CDR3 is CASIKVGENYGYTF. The CDR3 coding sequence is TGTGCCAGTATCAAGGTCGGGGAGAACTATGGCTACACCTTC.

This clone was seen only a few times. The chain is built from TRBV6-2 or TRBV6-3 and TRBJ2-7; D might be TRBD2 (5 bases). The ends were cut back, 4 bases at V and 0 bases at J, with 13 bases in the middle. CDR1 and CDR2 (germline): MNHEY, SVGEGT. The CDR3 has 15 amino acids. The CDR3 loop reads CASSWERAPSYEQYF. CDR3 sequence (DNA): TGTGCCAGCAGTTGGGAGAGGGCTCCCTCCTACGAGCAGTACTTC.

The rearrangement joins TRBV10-3 to TRBJ2-1; TRBD2 matches 11 bases. This CDR3 spans 14 amino acids. Trimming at V came to 11 bases and at J to 8 bases, leaving 11 bases not matched to a gene. Germline assignment: CDR1 ENHRY and CDR2 SYGVKD. In nucleotides, the CDR3 is TGTGCCCAAAGTAGGACTAGCGGGTTAGATGAGCAGTTCTTC. Translated, it gives CAQSRTSGLDEQFF.

V is TRBV6-2 or TRBV6-3 and J is TRBJ2-1; D uncertain. The germline V gene has CDR1 MNHEY and CDR2 SVGEGT. V lost 1 base, J lost 5 bases, and 9 bases lay in between. The CDR3 consists of 14 residues. CDR3 residues: CASSYLNRDNEQFF. CDR3 nucleotide sequence: TGTGCCAGCAGTTACTTAAACAGAGACAATGAGCAGTTCTTC.

V gene TRBV19 combines with J gene TRBJ2-5; D is perhaps TRBD1 (5 bases). The CDR3 has 13 residues. CDR1 and CDR2 from the germline V gene are LNHDA and SQIVND (reference sequence). Deletions cut 5 bases from V and 4 bases from J, with 11 bases between. The CDR3 region has the DNA TGTGCCAGTAGTCTCGGCAGGGCAGAGACCCAGTACTTC. Protein: CASSLGRAETQYF.

The V and J genes are TRBV5-3 and TRBJ1-3; no firm D call. TRBV5-3 is sorted into the ORF group, with uncertain function. The CDR3 runs 15 residues. V was pared by 5 bases and J by 0 bases, with 12 bases between. CDR3 amino acids: CARRRRPISGNTIYF. CDR3 bases: TGTGCCAGAAGACGGCGGCCGATCTCTGGAAACACCATATATTTT.

Note on this clone: One junction end disagrees with the germline gene, perhaps due to a read error. The rearrangement uses TRBV12-3 or TRBV12-4 and TRBJ1-2; 9 bases match TRBD1. The CDR3 runs 11 residues. In DNA, the CDR3 is TGTGCCGGCAGGGAACAGGGGGCGCATACCTTC. Protein product: CAGREQGAHTF.

This chain connects TRBV4-3 to TRBJ1-2, with D hard to call. The CDR3 is made up of 15 amino acids. CDR1 is LGHNA and CDR2 is YSLEER in the germline V gene. The V gene lost 0 bases and the J gene lost 7 bases, with 15 bases spanning the gap. The CDR3 bases are TGCGCCAGCAGCCAAGAAACCGATCAAGTTGGTGGCTACACCTTC. It translates to CASSQETDQVGGYTF.